A selection of T cell receptor beta chains follows, all from one sample in a study of blood T cells in healthy people across ages. TCRdb reanalysed the 5' RACE reads using MiXCR and keeps one entry per CDR3 protein. The data contain some 1 million distinct CDR3 sequences, less than 50% of them singletons. Sequences were obtained from blood. All receptors derive from a woman aged 60 to 75 in good health. The CDR3 runs from the conserved cysteine through the conserved F or W. D genes are given only for firm matches.

TRBV30,TRBJ2-1,-,CAWSVAFGDQFF
TRBV29-1,TRBJ2-7,TRBD1,CSVVGTGVLSEQYF
TRBV6-5,TRBJ2-7,TRBD1,CASSRTGGYYEQYF
TRBV5-1,TRBJ1-1,-,CASSLGGGRLNTEAFF
TRBV27,TRBJ2-7,TRBD2,CASSLRRGRSSYEQYF
TRBV7-8,TRBJ1-1,-,CASSLSWNTEAFF
TRBV13,TRBJ2-1,TRBD2,CASSCPGTSGSNEQFF
TRBV6-5,TRBJ1-2,-,CASSLSRIYGYTF
TRBV27,TRBJ2-1,-,CASSSMVGEQFF
TRBV5-1,TRBJ2-1,-,CASSSEPGRDINEQFF
TRBV2,TRBJ1-2,-,CASSEEGRFGYTF
TRBV28,TRBJ2-5,-,CASSLGSGLQETQYF
TRBV5-1,TRBJ2-1,-,CASSPRGASDNEQFF
TRBV18,TRBJ2-5,TRBD2,CASSPSGGRAEETQYF
TRBV28,TRBJ1-6,TRBD1,CAGSFRQGNSPLHF
TRBV27,TRBJ1-5,-,CASSPYPNRVSNQPQHF
TRBV7-9,TRBJ2-5,-,CASSSIPQGGETQYF
TRBV7-3,TRBJ2-1,TRBD2,CASSPTSGRWNEQFF
TRBV4-2,TRBJ2-1,-,CASSQDESRGQFF
TRBV27,TRBJ2-1,-,CASGGWNEQFF
TRBV27,TRBJ2-4,-,CASSFSGASKNIQYF
TRBV6-2/TRBV6-3,TRBJ2-7,TRBD2,CASSPREAGGSYEQYF
TRBV7-9,TRBJ2-3,TRBD1,CAGPPTGGSGDTDTQYF
TRBV15,TRBJ2-1,-,CATSRDRGPNEQFF
TRBV4-1,TRBJ2-1,TRBD2,CASSQKSPGLVPNEQFF
TRBV6-1,TRBJ2-1,TRBD2,CASSLAGGPGYEQFF
TRBV9,TRBJ2-3,TRBD1,CASSMGQGADTQYF
TRBV11-3,TRBJ2-3,-,CASSLGERSKADTQYF
TRBV9,TRBJ2-2,-,CASSVVQGYTGELFF